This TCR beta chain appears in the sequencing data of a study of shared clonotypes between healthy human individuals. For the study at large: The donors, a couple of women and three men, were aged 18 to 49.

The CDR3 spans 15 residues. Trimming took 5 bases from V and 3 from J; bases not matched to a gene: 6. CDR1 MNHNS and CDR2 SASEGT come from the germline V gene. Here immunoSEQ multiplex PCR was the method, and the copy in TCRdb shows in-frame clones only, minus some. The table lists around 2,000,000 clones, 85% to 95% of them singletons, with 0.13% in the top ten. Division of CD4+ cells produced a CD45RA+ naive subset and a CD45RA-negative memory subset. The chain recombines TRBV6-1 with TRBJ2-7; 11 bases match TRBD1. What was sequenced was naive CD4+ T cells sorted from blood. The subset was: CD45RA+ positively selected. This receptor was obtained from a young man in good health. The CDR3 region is CASSLTGTGGYEQYF. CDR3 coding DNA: TGTGCCAGCAGTCTTACCGGGACAGGGGGCTACGAGCAGTACTTC.